This T cell receptor (beta chain) was documented in a study of Graves' ophthalmopathy and Graves' hyperthyroidism. Germline-derived CDR1 and CDR2 are DFQATT and SNEGSKA (reference sequence). V lost 4 bases, J lost 4 bases, and 13 bases lay in between. This CDR3 spans 14 amino acids. This clonotype was counted at least ten times. Amplification of the TCR beta CDR3 regions used RNA transcripts (as template). First-round RT-PCR used HTBI primers; second-round multiplex PCR followed. TCRdb ran MiXCR on the multiplex PCR reads and lists one entry per CDR3 protein. The sample lists nearly 400,000 distinct CDR3 sequences; around 16% were seen once. Excluded: other autoimmune disease, uncontrolled infection, pregnancy or lactation.

This TCR derives from a woman in her late teens or twenties with Graves' ophthalmopathy. The rearrangement joins TRBV20-1 to TRBJ2-2; D is possibly TRBD2 (7 bases). Sequencing was done on a sample of peripheral blood. This CDR3 reads CSAKGGHTTGELFF. The CDR3 region has the DNA TGCAGTGCTAAGGGGGGGCATACCACCGGGGAGCTGTTTTTT.